This TCR beta chain came from a study of beta chain features in type 1 diabetes. Looking at the study overall: Cells sorted and examined across all samples totaled 107,917,701.

V was pared by 0 bases and J by 1 base, with 15 bases between. This CDR3 is 17 amino acids long. From germline, CDR1 is SEHNR and CDR2 FQNEAQ (reference sequence). All of the isolated RNA was reverse transcribed, so expressed TCRB transcripts were sequenced. Method: immunoSEQ multiplex PCR; TCRdb's copy keeps in-frame clones and lacks some. Altogether 500,000 to 800,000 clones are present, around 12% being singletons, with the ten largest covering roughly 0.12%. This clone was seen a handful of times. Its antigen is still unknown. General study findings and limits: Small HLA sub-analyses could not settle whether HLA shapes TCRB rearrangement. Patients' naive, central memory and regulatory TCRB repertoires appeared more alike than those of healthy donors. Researchers report that Type 1 diabetes patients had moderately but significantly shorter TCRB CDR3s across all four CD4+ subsets.

The sequence was obtained from a man between 25 and 39 years old with type 1 diabetes. Sample: naive CD4+ T cells from blood. This sequence joins TRBV7-9 and TRBJ2-5; maybe TRBD1 (5 bases). In DNA, the CDR3 is TGTGCCAGCAGCTTAGCGTTGGGTCAGGGCCTCCAAGAGACCCAGTACTTC. This sequence encodes CASSLALGQGLQETQYF.